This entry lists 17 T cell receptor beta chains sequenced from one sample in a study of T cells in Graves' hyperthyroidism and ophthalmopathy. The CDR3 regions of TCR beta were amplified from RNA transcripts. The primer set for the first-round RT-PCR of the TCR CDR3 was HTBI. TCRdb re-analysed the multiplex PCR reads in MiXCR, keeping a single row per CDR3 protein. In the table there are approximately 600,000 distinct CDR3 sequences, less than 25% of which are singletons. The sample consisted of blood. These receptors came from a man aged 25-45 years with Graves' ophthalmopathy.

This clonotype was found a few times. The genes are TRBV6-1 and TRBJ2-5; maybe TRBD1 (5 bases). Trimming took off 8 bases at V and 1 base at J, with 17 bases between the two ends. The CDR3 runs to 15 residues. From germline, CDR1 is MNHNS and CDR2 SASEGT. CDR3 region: CASRSRARIQETQYF. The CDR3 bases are TGTGCCAGCCGCAGCAGGGCCAGGATCCAAGAGACCCAGTACTTC.

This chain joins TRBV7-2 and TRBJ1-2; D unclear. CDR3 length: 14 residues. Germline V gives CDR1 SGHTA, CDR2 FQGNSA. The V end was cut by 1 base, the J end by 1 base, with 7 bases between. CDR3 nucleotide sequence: TGTGCCAGCAGCTTAGATCAGAGTAACTATGGCTACACCTTC. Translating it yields CASSLDQSNYGYTF.

For the CDR3, the DNA is TGTGCCAGCCGAAAAGGGTGGACTCAGCAAGAGACCCAGTACTTC. Translating gives CASRKGWTQQETQYF. The chain couples TRBV11-1 to TRBJ2-5, with D possibly matching TRBD2 (5 bases). The CDR3 is made up of 15 amino acids. V lost 8 bases and J 2 bases, leaving 18 bases between the germline ends. The germline V gene has CDR1 SGHAT and CDR2 FQDESV (reference sequence).

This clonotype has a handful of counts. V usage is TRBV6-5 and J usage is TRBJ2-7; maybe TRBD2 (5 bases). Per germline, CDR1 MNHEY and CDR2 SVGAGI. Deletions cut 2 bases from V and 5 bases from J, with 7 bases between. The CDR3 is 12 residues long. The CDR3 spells CASSYDGNEQYF. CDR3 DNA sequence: TGTGCCAGCAGTTACGACGGGAACGAGCAGTACTTC.

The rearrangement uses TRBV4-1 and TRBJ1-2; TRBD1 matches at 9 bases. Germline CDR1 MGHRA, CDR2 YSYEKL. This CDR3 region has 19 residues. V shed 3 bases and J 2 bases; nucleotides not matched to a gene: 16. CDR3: CASSQVSGTGTLTNYGYTF. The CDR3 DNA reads TGCGCCAGCAGCCAGGTATCCGGGACAGGGACGCTAACGAACTATGGCTACACCTTC.

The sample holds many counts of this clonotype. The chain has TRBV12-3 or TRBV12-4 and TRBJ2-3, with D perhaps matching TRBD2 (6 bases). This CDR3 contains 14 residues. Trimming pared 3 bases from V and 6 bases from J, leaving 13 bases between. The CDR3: CASSLVLTRDTQYF. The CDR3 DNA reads TGTGCCAGCAGTTTGGTTCTGACTAGGGATACGCAGTATTTT.

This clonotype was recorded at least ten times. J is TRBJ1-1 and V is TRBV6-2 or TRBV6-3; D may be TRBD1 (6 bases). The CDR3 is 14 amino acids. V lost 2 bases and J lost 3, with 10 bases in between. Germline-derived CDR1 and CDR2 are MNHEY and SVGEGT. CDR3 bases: TGTGCCAGCAGTTACCCCGACAGGTACACTGAAGCTTTCTTT. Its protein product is CASSYPDRYTEAFF.

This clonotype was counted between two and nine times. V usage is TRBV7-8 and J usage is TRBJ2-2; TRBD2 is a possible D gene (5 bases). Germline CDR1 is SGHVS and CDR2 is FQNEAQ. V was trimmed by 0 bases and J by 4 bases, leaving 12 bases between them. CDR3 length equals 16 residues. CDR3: CASSLALSGGTGELFF. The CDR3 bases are TGTGCCAGCAGCTTAGCGCTCAGCGGCGGCACCGGGGAGCTGTTTTTT.

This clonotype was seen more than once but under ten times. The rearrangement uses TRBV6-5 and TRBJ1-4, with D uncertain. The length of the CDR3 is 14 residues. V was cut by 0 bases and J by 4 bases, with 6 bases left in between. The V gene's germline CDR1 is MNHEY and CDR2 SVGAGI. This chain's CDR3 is CASSYSRVNEKLFF. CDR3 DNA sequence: TGTGCCAGCAGTTACTCCCGGGTTAATGAAAAACTGTTTTTT.

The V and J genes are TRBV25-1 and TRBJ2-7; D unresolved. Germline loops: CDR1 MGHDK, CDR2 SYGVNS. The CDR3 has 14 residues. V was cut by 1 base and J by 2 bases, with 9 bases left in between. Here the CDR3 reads CASSEFYPPYEQYF. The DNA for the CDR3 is TGTGCCAGCAGTGAATTCTATCCCCCCTACGAGCAGTACTTC.

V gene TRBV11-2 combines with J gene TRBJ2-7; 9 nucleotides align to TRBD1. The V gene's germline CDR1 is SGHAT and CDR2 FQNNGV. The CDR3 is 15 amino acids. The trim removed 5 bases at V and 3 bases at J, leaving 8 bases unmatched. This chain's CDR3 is CASSPRDRVHYEQYF. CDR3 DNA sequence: TGTGCCAGCAGCCCGCGGGACAGGGTTCACTACGAGCAGTACTTC.

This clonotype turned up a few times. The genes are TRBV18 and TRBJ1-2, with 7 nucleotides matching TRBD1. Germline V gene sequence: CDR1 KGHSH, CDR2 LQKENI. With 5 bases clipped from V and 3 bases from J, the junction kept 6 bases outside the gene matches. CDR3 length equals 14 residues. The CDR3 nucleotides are TGTGCCAGCTCAGGGGCAGGGGGAGACTATGGCTACACCTTC. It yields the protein CASSGAGGDYGYTF.

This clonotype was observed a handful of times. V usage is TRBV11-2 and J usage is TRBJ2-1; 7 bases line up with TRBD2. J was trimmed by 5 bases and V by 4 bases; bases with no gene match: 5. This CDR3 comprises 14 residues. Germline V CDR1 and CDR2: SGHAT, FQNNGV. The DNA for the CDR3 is TGTGCCAGCAGCTCTATAGCGGGCAACAATGAGCAGTTCTTC. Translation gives CASSSIAGNNEQFF.

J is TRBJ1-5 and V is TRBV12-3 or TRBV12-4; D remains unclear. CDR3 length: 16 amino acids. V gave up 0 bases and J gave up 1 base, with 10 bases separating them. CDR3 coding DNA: TGTGCCAGCAGTTTAGCGGGAGGGCCGAGCAATCAGCCCCAGCATTTT. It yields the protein CASSLAGGPSNQPQHF.

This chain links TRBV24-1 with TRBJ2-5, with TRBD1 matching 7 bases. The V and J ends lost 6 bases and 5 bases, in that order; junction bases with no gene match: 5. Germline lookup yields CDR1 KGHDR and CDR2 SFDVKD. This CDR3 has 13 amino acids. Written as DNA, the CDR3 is TGTGCCACCAGTCGACAGGGCCTGGAGACCCAGTACTTC. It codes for CATSRQGLETQYF.

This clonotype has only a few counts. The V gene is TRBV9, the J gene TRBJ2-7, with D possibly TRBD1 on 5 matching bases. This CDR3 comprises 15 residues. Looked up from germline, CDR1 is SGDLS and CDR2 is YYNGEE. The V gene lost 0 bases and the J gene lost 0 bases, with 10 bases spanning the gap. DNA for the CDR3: TGTGCCAGCAGCGTAGCTGACAGCCTCTCCTACGAGCAGTACTTC. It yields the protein CASSVADSLSYEQYF.

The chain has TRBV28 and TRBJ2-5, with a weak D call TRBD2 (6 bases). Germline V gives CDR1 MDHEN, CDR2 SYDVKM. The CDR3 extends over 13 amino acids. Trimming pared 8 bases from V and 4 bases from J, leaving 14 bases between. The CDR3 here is CASGLPSVETQYF. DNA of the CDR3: TGTGCCAGCGGACTACCTAGCGTAGAGACCCAGTACTTC.